The TCR beta chain under discussion was sequenced for a study of CD8+CD57+ T cells in acquired aplastic anemia. Looking at the study overall: DNA from sorted CD4+ and CD8+ cells averaged around 3 ug. Overall study results and limits: Both patients and controls carried the same twenty-nine CD8+ CDR3 sequences.

Genomic DNA provided the template from which TCR beta VDJ and CDR3 profiles were obtained. Via MiXCR, TCRdb re-called the reads, giving one row per CDR3 protein. This table holds 75,000 to 80,000 distinct CDR3 sequences, roughly 72% found once. This clonotype was seen a handful of times. What it binds is unknown. Trimming removed 2 bases from V and 0 bases from J; junction bases left unmatched: 8. CDR1 and CDR2 (germline): MGHDK, SYGVNS. The CDR3 runs 18 residues. Sequenced patients had shown CD8+CD57+ cell expansion by flow cytometry. In all patients, the disease was severe acquired aplastic anemia. Prior therapy had not been administered to any patient at the time of blood sampling.

The sequence came from a human donor with aplastic anemia. The chain combines TRBV25-1 with TRBJ2-3, with 10 bases fitting TRBD2. Material for sequencing was sorted CD4+, CD8+, or CD8+CD57+ T cells (not recorded which) from PBMCs. CDR3: CASSEKRGGLISTDTQYF. The CDR3 DNA follows: TGTGCCAGCAGTGAAAAGCGGGGGGGCCTGATTAGCACAGATACGCAGTATTTT.